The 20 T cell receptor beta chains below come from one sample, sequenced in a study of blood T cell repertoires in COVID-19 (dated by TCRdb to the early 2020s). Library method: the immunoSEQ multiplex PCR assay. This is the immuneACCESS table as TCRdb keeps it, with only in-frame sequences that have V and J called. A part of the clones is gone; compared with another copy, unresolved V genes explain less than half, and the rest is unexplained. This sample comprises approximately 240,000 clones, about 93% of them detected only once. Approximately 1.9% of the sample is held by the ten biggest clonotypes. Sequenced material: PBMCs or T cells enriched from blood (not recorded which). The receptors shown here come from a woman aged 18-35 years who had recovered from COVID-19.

In nucleotides, the CDR3 is TGTGCCAGCAGCCAACTCGGACTAGCGGGCGAAGCAGTCTACTTC. Residues: CASSQLGLAGEAVYF. V is TRBV14 and J is TRBJ2-5; 11 positions agree with TRBD2. Losses at the gene ends were 2 bases for V and 14 bases for J; bases not matched to a gene: 13. The CDR3 covers 15 residues. Germline V gene lookup returns CDR1 SGHDN and CDR2 FVKESK.

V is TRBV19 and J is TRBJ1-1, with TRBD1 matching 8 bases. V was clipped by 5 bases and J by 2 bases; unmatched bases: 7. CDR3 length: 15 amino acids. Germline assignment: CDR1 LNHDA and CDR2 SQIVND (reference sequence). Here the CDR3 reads CASSLWTGRNTEAFF. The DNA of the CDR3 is TGTGCCAGTAGTTTATGGACAGGGAGAAACACTGAAGCTTTCTTT.

CDR3 loop: CASSPQGGSNQPQHF. The CDR3 region has the DNA TGTGCCAGCAGCCCGCAAGGAGGGAGCAATCAGCCCCAGCATTTT. This chain links TRBV11-2 with TRBJ1-5; unclear D gene. Germline CDR1 reads SGHAT; CDR2 reads FQNNGV. This CDR3 is built from 15 residues. Deletions cut 5 bases from V and 1 base from J, with 12 bases between.

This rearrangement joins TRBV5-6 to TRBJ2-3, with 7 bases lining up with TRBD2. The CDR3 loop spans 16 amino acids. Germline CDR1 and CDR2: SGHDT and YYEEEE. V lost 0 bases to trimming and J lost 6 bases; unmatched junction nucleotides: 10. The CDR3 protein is CASSLGSGWGRDTQYF. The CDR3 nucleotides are TGTGCCAGCAGCTTGGGTAGCGGGTGGGGTAGGGATACGCAGTATTTT.

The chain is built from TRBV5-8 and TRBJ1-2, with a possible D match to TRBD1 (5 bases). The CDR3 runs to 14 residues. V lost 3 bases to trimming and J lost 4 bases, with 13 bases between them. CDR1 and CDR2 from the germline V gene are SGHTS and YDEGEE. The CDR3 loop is CASSSGGVAYGYTF. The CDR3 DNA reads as TGTGCCAGCAGCTCCGGAGGGGTGGCCTATGGCTACACCTTC.

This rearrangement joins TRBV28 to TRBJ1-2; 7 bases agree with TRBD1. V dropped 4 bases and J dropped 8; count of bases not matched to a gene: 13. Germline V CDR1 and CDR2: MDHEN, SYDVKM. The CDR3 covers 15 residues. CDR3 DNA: TGTGCCAGCAGTTCAACAGGGGCCCTAAGGAGGGGCTACACCTTC. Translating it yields CASSSTGALRRGYTF.

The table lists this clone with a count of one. CDR3 amino acids: CASSSTGRRAEAFF. The CDR3 DNA follows: TGCGCCAGCAGCTCTACAGGGCGGCGAGCTGAAGCTTTCTTT. The genes are TRBV5-1 and TRBJ1-1, with D possibly TRBD1 on 6 matching bases. The CDR3 extends over 14 amino acids. Germline CDR1 and CDR2: SGHRS and YFSETQ. V shed 3 bases and J shed 6 bases, with 15 bases lying between them.

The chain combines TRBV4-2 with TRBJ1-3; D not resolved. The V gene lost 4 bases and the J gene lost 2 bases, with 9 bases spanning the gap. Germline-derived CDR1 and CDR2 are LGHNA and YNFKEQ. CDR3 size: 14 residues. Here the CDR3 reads CASSPQEAGNTIYF. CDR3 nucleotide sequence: TGTGCCAGCAGCCCCCAGGAGGCTGGAAACACCATATATTTT.

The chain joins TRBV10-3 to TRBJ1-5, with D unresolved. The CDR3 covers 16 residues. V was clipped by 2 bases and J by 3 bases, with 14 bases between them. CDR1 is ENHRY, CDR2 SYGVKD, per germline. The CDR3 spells CAISEMWEQDNQPQHF. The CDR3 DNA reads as TGTGCCATCAGTGAGATGTGGGAGCAAGACAATCAGCCCCAGCATTTT.

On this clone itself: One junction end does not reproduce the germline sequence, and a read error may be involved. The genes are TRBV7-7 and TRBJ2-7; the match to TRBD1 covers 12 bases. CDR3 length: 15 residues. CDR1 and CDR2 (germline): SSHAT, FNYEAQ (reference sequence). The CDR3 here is CASSLGTGGSYEQYF. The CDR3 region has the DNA TGTGCTAGCAGCTTGGGGACAGGGGGCTCTTACGAGCAGTACTTC.

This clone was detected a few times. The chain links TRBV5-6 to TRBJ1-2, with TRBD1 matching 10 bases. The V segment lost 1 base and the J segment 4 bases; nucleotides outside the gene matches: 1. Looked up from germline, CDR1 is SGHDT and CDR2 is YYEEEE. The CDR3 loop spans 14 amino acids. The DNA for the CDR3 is TGTGCCAGCAGCTTGCGGGACAGGGGCTATGGCTACACCTTC. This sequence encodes CASSLRDRGYGYTF. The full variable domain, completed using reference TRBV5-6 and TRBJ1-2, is DAGVTQSPTHLIKTRGQQVTLRCSPKSGHDTVSWYQQALGQGPQFIFQYYEEEERQRGNFPDRFSGHQFPNYSSELNVNALLLGDSALYLCASSLRDRGYGYTFGSGTRLTVV.

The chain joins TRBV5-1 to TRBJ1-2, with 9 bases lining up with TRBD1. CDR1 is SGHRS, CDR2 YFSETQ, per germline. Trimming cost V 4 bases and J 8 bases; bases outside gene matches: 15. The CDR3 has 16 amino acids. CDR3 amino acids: CASSRWTGAAREGYTF. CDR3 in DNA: TGCGCCAGCAGCCGTTGGACAGGGGCCGCCCGGGAGGGCTACACCTTC.

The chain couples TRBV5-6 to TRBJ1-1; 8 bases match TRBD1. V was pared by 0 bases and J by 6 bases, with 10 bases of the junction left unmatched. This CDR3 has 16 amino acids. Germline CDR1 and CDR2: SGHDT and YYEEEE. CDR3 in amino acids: CASSLGGLDRGAEAFF. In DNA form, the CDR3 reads TGTGCCAGCAGCTTGGGGGGATTAGACAGGGGCGCTGAAGCTTTCTTT.

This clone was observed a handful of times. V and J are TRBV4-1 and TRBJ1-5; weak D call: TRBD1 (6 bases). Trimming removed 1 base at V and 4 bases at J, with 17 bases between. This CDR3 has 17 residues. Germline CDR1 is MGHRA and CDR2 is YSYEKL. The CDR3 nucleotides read TGCGCCAGCAGCCAAGTGGGGGGGGCTCCTGGGAATCAGCCCCAGCATTTT. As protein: CASSQVGGAPGNQPQHF.

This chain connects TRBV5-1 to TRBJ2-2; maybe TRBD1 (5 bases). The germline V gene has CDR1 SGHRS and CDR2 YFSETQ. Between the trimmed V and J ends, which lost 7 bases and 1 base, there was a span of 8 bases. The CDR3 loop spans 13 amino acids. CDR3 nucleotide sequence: TGCGCCAGCCTGACAGAGAACACCGGGGAGCTGTTTTTT. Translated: CASLTENTGELFF.

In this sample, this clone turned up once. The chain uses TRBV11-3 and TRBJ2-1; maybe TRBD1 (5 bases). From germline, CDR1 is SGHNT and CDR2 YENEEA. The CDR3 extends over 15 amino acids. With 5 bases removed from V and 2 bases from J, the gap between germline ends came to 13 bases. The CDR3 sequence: CASSQGAFTYNEQFF. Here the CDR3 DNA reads TGTGCCAGCAGCCAAGGGGCTTTCACCTACAATGAGCAGTTCTTC.

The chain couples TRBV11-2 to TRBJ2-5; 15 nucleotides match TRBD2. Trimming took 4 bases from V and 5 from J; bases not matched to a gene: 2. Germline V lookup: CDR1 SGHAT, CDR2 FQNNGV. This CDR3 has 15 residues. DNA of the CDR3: TGTGCCAGCAGCTACGGACTAGCGGGAGGGGAGACCCAGTACTTC. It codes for CASSYGLAGGETQYF.

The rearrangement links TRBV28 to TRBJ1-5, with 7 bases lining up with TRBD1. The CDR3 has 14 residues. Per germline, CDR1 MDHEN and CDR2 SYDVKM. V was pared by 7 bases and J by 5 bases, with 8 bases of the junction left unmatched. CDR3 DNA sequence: TGTGCCAGCAAGATGACAGGGAACCATCAGCCCCAGCATTTT. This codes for CASKMTGNHQPQHF.

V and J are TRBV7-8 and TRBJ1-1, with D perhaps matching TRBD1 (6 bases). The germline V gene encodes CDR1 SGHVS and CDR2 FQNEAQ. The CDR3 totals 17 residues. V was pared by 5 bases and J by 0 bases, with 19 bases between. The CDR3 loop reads CASSRNSWTDLNTEAFF. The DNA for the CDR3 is TGTGCCAGCAGCCGGAACTCCTGGACAGATTTGAACACTGAAGCTTTCTTT.

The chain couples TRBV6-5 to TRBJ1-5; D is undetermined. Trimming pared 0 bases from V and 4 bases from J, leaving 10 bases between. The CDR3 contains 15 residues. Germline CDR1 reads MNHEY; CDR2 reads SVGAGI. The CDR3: CASSYSMTGNQPQHF. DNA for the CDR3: TGTGCCAGCAGTTACTCGATGACTGGGAATCAGCCCCAGCATTTT.